These 15 T cell receptor beta chains came from one sample sequenced in a study of T-cell memory formation after mild COVID-19. TCRdb called the 5' RACE reads again in MiXCR, with one record for every CDR3 protein. The top ten hold approximately 22% of the sample, which has hundreds of thousands of distinct CDR3 sequences, 20% to 25% seen once. Sequencing was performed on PBMCs or a T cell subset sorted from them (not recorded which). These receptors were collected from a young man who had mild COVID-19 (a few samples of this study predate the infection). Cell type and time point are not known.

The rearrangement joins TRBV14 to TRBJ2-3, with a tentative D call TRBD1 (6 bases). V lost 4 bases and J 2 bases, leaving 16 bases between the germline ends. CDR3 size: 16 residues. Per germline, CDR1 SGHDN and CDR2 FVKESK. The CDR3 DNA is TGTGCCAGCAGCCTTCCCGGGACAACCTTCACAGATACGCAGTATTTT. Amino acid sequence: CASSLPGTTFTDTQYF.

This clonotype was counted once. The rearrangement joins TRBV3-1 to TRBJ1-4; unclear D gene. Trimming stripped 1 base from V and 4 bases from J, with 10 bases between. Germline loops: CDR1 LGHDT, CDR2 YNNKEL (reference sequence). The CDR3 is 15 residues long. The CDR3 DNA follows: TGTGCCAGCAGCCAAGGTTATGTTAATAATGAAAAACTGTTTTTT. It is translated as CASSQGYVNNEKLFF. Complete variable domain (other parts from reference TRBV3-1 and TRBJ1-4): DTAVSQTPKYLVTQMGNDKSIKCEQNLGHDTMYWYKQDSKKFLKIMFSYNNKELIINETVPNRFSPKSPDKAHLNLHINSLELGDSAVYFCASSQGYVNNEKLFFGSGTQLSVL.

The chain links TRBV7-2 to TRBJ2-5, with a tentative D call TRBD1 (5 bases). The ends were cut back, 4 bases at V and 2 bases at J, with 11 bases in the middle. CDR1 SGHTA and CDR2 FQGNSA come from the germline V gene. CDR3 size: 14 residues. The CDR3: CASSSAGWQETQYF. In DNA, the CDR3 is TGTGCCAGCAGCTCCGCAGGGTGGCAAGAGACCCAGTACTTC.

The chain carries TRBV7-2 and TRBJ1-1, with D unclear. V was shortened by 5 bases and J by 4 bases, with 11 bases between the two germline ends. The CDR3 covers 13 residues. From germline, CDR1 is SGHTA and CDR2 FQGNSA. Here the CDR3 reads CASSPGWATEAFF. As DNA, the CDR3 is TGTGCCAGCAGCCCGGGGTGGGCCACTGAAGCTTTCTTT.

The chain employs TRBV5-6 and TRBJ1-2; D gene ambiguous. The germline V gene has CDR1 SGHDT and CDR2 YYEEEE. V dropped 0 bases and J dropped 0 bases, with 12 bases sitting between them. CDR3 length equals 16 residues. In nucleotides, the CDR3 is TGTGCCAGCAGCTTGGTTGAAGGATCCGCTAACTATGGCTACACCTTC. This translates into CASSLVEGSANYGYTF.

This clonotype appeared a few times. This sequence joins TRBV5-6 and TRBJ1-5; D ambiguous. Trimming removed 4 bases from V and 7 bases from J, with 12 bases in between. This CDR3 has 13 amino acids. Germline lookup yields CDR1 SGHDT and CDR2 YYEEEE. The DNA of the CDR3 is TGTGCCAGCAGCCGCCGGCTTGGGCAGCCCCAGCATTTT. Translated, it gives CASSRRLGQPQHF.

The chain joins TRBV4-3 to TRBJ2-4; D possibly matches TRBD1 or TRBD2 (5 bases each). Germline V CDR1 and CDR2: LGHNA, YSLEER. V was trimmed by 1 base and J by 5 bases, leaving 12 bases between them. This CDR3 comprises 15 residues. CDR3 sequence (DNA): TGCGCCAGCAGCCAAGTACCAGGGAGTGAAAACATTCAGTACTTC. Its translation is CASSQVPGSENIQYF.

The chain uses TRBV6-5 and TRBJ2-7; D remains ambiguous. Looked up from germline, CDR1 is MNHEY and CDR2 is SVGAGI. Between the trimmed V and J ends, which lost 0 bases and 4 bases, there was a span of 13 bases. The length of the CDR3 is 15 residues. CDR3 nucleotides: TGTGCCAGCAGTTACTCCAAGCTTGAGTGGTACGAGCAGTACTTC. Translation gives CASSYSKLEWYEQYF.

The chain carries TRBV7-9 and TRBJ1-3; D is perhaps TRBD1 (6 bases). CDR3 length: 14 amino acids. Germline V lookup: CDR1 SEHNR, CDR2 FQNEAQ (reference sequence). V lost 6 bases to trimming and J lost 2 bases, with 11 bases between them. The CDR3 DNA follows: TGTGCCAGCAGATTCACAGGGCCTGGAAACACCATATATTTT. Translating it yields CASRFTGPGNTIYF. Variable domain in full (rest from reference TRBV7-9 and TRBJ1-3): DTGVSQNPRHKITKRGQNVTFRCDPISEHNRLYWYRQTLGQGPEFLTYFQNEAQLEKSRLLSDRFSAERPKGSFSTLEIQRTEQGDSAMYLCASRFTGPGNTIYFGEGSWLTVV.

This clonotype has only a few counts. This chain links TRBV7-2 with TRBJ2-5, with D possibly TRBD2 on 6 matching bases. Germline V CDR1 and CDR2: SGHTA, FQGNSA. CDR3 length: 14 residues. Trimming took 1 base from V and 4 from J, leaving 10 bases between them. The CDR3: CASSLGRDGETQYF. CDR3 sequence (DNA): TGTGCCAGCAGCTTAGGGCGGGACGGAGAGACCCAGTACTTC.

The CDR3 loop reads CATSGPGQLQETQYF. The DNA for the CDR3 is TGTGCCACCAGCGGCCCCGGACAGCTACAAGAGACCCAGTACTTC. The V and J genes are TRBV15 and TRBJ2-5, with D maybe TRBD1 (6 bases). The CDR3 loop spans 15 amino acids. V shed 5 bases and J shed 2 bases, with 15 bases lying between them. Germline values: CDR1 LNHNV, CDR2 YYDKDF (reference sequence).

The chain carries TRBV10-2 and TRBJ1-4, with a weak D call TRBD1 (5 bases). The CDR3 contains 13 residues. The germline gives CDR1 WSHSY, CDR2 SAAADI. V was cut by 7 bases and J by 7 bases, with 13 bases left in between. The CDR3 DNA reads TGCGCCAGCACCTACGGGGGGGGTGAAAAACTGTTTTTT. Its translation: CASTYGGGEKLFF.

The chain combines TRBV12-3 or TRBV12-4 with TRBJ2-7; D is perhaps TRBD2 (6 bases). This CDR3 spans 13 amino acids. The germline V and J ends were trimmed by 6 bases and 5 bases, with 14 bases remaining between them. CDR3 residues: CASSSRPGDEQYF. CDR3 nucleotide sequence: TGTGCCAGCAGCTCGAGGCCGGGAGACGAGCAGTACTTC.

The chain uses TRBV7-9 and TRBJ1-5; no definite D call. Trimming cost V 8 bases and J 8 bases, with 13 bases left between them. This CDR3 comprises 12 residues. Germline V CDR1 and CDR2: SEHNR, FQNEAQ (reference sequence). CDR3 loop: CASSGLGEPQHF. DNA of the CDR3: TGTGCCAGCTCCGGGCTCGGAGAGCCCCAGCATTTT. The complete variable domain, with remaining parts taken from reference TRBV7-9 and TRBJ1-5, reads DTGVSQNPRHKITKRGQNVTFRCDPISEHNRLYWYRQTLGQGPEFLTYFQNEAQLEKSRLLSDRFSAERPKGSFSTLEIQRTEQGDSAMYLCASSGLGEPQHFGDGTRLSIL.

The table lists this clonotype with a few counts. This chain links TRBV9 with TRBJ2-5, with TRBD1 as a possible D gene (6 bases). From germline, CDR1 is SGDLS and CDR2 YYNGEE. V lost 7 bases and J 2 bases, leaving 9 bases between the germline ends. The CDR3 length is 12 residues. The CDR3 DNA reads TGTGCCAGCGAGGACAGACAAGAGACCCAGTACTTC. Residues: CASEDRQETQYF.